This T cell receptor (beta chain) was identified during a study of control samples from healthy donors and cancer patients (dated by TCRdb to about 2020). The V and J ends are trimmed by 5 bases and 7 bases, leaving 9 bases between them. CDR1 MDHEN and CDR2 SYDVKM were looked up in the germline V gene. The CDR3 goes from the cysteine to the phenylalanine over 12 residues. Only the CDR3 part of the read is kept: 36 bases, read in frame from the first base. Library method: the immunoSEQ multiplex PCR assay. Not all clones reach the TCRdb copy of this immuneACCESS table, which keeps in-frame sequences only. Checked studies attribute under half of the gap to unresolved V genes and leave the rest unexplained. Present in this sample are some 120,000 clones, 88% of which were seen just once. 2% to 3% of the sample is held by the ten biggest clonotypes. For this clone: This receptor's antigen is unknown. No base quality information exists; no much larger clone differs at one position.

This clonotype originated in an older woman in good health. Sequencing input: blood. The rearranged segments are TRBV28 and TRBJ2-1; the D gene cannot be resolved reliably. The bases are TGTGCCAGCAGTCTCGGGTGGAATGAGCAGTTCTTC. It translates as CASSLGWNEQFF. The variable domain in full, with residues beyond the CDR3 obtained from the reference TRBV28 and TRBJ2-1 genes, is DVKVTQSSRYLVKRTGEKVFLECVQDMDHENMFWYRQDPGLGLRLIYFSYDVKMKEKGDIPEGYSVSREKKERFSLILESASTNQTSMYLCASSLGWNEQFFGPGTRLTVL.